This T cell receptor beta chain was sequenced in a study of CD8 T cells in Susac syndrome (dated by TCRdb to about 2019). Study-level background: Among the sequenced Susac syndrome patients, about 6 had clinically active disease and 8 or 9 were in clinical remission. The study compared CD8+ T cell repertoire clonality among around 11 healthy donors, about 14 Susac syndrome patients and roughly 15 multiple sclerosis patients. Whether CD8+ T cell activation and differentiation in Susac syndrome was antigen driven was tested using repertoire sequencing. At blood withdrawal, Susac syndrome patients were either therapy-naive, taking corticosteroids (in some cases with IVIg as well), or taking IVIg alone.

Deletion took 6 bases off V and 0 bases off J, with a span of 17 bases between the germline ends. Measured from the cysteine to the phenylalanine, the CDR3 is 16 residues long. This entry keeps only the CDR3 DNA: 48 bases, framed from base 1. Results and caveats for the whole study, not just this receptor: Approximately 15 Susac-specific public clones were identified in the total CD8+ repertoire, and five or six Susac-specific public clones were identified in the CD8+ TEMRA repertoire. The number of individuals in the TCR sequencing and HLA analysis was acknowledged as relatively small. Clonal expansion was observed in Susac syndrome CD8+ repertoires, with the highest expansion in CD8+ TEMRA cells and greater expansion in clinically active than in remitting patients.

RNA was extracted using the RNeasy kit, and about 0.5 to 1 microgram was reverse transcribed with random hexamers. TCR beta CDR3 regions were amplified with the immunoSEQ multiplex PCR assay covering 54 Vbeta and 13 Jbeta segments. PCR amplification bias was corrected using a synthetic template baseline for primer optimization and computational correction. The published analysis was carried out like this. Reads were annotated to V, D and J genes according to IMGT and were analyzed with immunoSEQ Analyzer, with only productive sequences retained. Clonality was calculated as one minus the Shannon entropy normalized by log2 of the number of productive unique sequences. For each patient and control, public and private clones were evaluated within the 100 most prevalent clones. Clones were defined as Susac-specific if absent from the healthy and MS cohorts, from around 1,000 published viral clones and from other ImmuneACCESS disease sequences. The public reads were reprocessed in TCRdb via fastp at Q25 and MiXCR, keeping in-frame beta chains. One record per CDR3 amino acid sequence lists the most common genes and DNA. TCRdb assigned the V and J calls; the authors' analysis was not used. The sample table lists about 120,000 distinct CDR3 sequences, just under 95% of them with a count of one. The ten most abundant clones make up around 0.28% of the sample.

A note on this clonotype: Its antigen remains undetermined. No base qualities exist here, and no much larger clone lies one base off it.

High-throughput TCR beta sequencing profiled peripheral blood CD8+ and CD4+ T cells from healthy donors, Susac syndrome patients and multiple sclerosis patients. Susac syndrome patients met recently defined diagnostic criteria for definite or probable disease. Bulk CD8+ and CD4+ T cells were purified magnetically by negative isolation, whereas CD8+ TEMRA cells were enriched by FACS. Blood was drawn into EDTA tubes, processed within 24 hours, and PBMCs were isolated by density gradient centrifugation. PBMCs destined for TCR sequencing were cryopreserved in liquid nitrogen and later thawed in a 37 °C water bath. The sorted or isolated CD4+, CD8+ and CD8+ TEMRA cells had a purity of 90% or higher.

The sequence came from a human donor with Susac syndrome. This receptor chain uses TRBV12-3 or TRBV12-4 and TRBJ1-1; 6 matching bases give a weak D call of TRBD1. Material: CD8+ T cells from PBMCs. CDR3 region: CASRRTQGRMNTEAFF. The nucleotide sequence is TGTGCCAGCAGACGCACCCAGGGGAGGATGAACACTGAAGCTTTCTTT.